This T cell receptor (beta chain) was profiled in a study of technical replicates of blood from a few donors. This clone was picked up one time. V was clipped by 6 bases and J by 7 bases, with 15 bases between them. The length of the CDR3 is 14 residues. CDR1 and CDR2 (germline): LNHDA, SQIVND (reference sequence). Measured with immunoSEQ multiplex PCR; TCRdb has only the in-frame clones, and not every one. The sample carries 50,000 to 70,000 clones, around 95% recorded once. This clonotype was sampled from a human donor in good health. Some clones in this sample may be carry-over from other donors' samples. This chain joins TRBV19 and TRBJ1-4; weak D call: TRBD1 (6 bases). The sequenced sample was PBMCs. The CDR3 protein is CASSPGTMPEKLFF. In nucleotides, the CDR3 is TGTGCCAGTAGCCCCGGGACAATGCCTGAAAAACTGTTTTTT.